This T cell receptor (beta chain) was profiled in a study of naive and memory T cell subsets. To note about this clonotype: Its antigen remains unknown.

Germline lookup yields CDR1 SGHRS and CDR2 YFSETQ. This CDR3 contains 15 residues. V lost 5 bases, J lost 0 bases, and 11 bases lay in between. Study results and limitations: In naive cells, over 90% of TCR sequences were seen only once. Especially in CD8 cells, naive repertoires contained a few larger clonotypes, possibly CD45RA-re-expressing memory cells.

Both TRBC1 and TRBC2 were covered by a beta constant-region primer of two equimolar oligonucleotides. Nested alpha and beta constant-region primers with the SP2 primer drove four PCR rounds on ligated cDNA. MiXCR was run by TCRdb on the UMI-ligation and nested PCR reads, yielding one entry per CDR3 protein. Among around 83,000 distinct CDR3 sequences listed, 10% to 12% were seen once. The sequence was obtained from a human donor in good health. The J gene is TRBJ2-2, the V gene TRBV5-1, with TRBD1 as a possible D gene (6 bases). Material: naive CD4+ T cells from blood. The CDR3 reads CASRSGQPNTGELFF. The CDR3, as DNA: TGCGCCAGCAGATCTGGACAGCCGAACACCGGGGAGCTGTTTTTT.